These 21 T cell receptor beta chains share one sample of origin, sequenced in a study of cytomegalovirus exposure and HLA in healthy donors. The PCR made use of 60 Vbeta and 13 Jbeta primers. Data came from immunoSEQ multiplex PCR; TCRdb stores just in-frame clones and leaves some out. The table lists some 200,000 clones, 82% of them singletons, with approximately 0.098% in the top ten. Sequenced: PBMCs. The receptors were sampled from a boy aged 2-15 years in good health and CMV-seronegative.

This clone has more than one count but fewer than ten. The rearrangement joins TRBV18 to TRBJ2-2, with D tentatively TRBD2 (6 bases). The CDR3 contains 15 residues. V was pared by 1 base and J by 4 bases, with 10 bases between. Germline-derived CDR1 and CDR2 are KGHSH and LQKENI. CDR3 DNA sequence: TGTGCCAGCTCACCACTCTACGGGAGCACCGGGGAGCTGTTTTTT. Residues: CASSPLYGSTGELFF.

CDR3 sequence reads: CASSPEQGGGYTF. Written as DNA, the CDR3 is TGTGCCAGCTCACCCGAACAGGGTGGTGGCTACACCTTC. The chain combines TRBV18 with TRBJ1-2, with D perhaps matching TRBD1 (6 bases). V was clipped by 3 bases and J by 7 bases, with 12 bases between them. The CDR3 covers 13 residues. Germline V gene lookup returns CDR1 KGHSH and CDR2 LQKENI.

J is TRBJ1-1 and V is TRBV19; 9 nucleotides line up with TRBD1. V lost 6 bases, J lost 1 base, and 3 bases stayed unmatched. Germline-derived CDR1 and CDR2 are LNHDA and SQIVND (reference sequence). The CDR3 runs to 14 residues. For the CDR3, the DNA is TGTGCCAGTAGACAGGGGGCGGCGAACACTGAAGCTTTCTTT. Residues: CASRQGAANTEAFF.

The CDR3 DNA reads TGCGCCAGCAGCCAAGTGACAGGGGATGCAGATACGCAGTATTTT. Translated: CASSQVTGDADTQYF. This chain uses TRBV4-3 with TRBJ2-3, with 8 nucleotides matching TRBD1. The length of the CDR3 is 15 residues. Unmatched junction bases numbered 4, after V lost 1 base and J lost 4 bases. The germline V gene has CDR1 LGHNA and CDR2 YSLEER.

The chain employs TRBV30 and TRBJ2-7, with TRBD2 matching over 8 bases. The CDR3 spans 15 residues. V shed 2 bases and J 1 base; nucleotides not matched to a gene: 7. CDR1 and CDR2 from the germline V gene are GTSNPN and SVGIG (reference sequence). The CDR3, as DNA: TGTGCCTGGAGTCGGCAACTAGCGGTTTCCTACGAGCAGTACTTC. Translation: CAWSRQLAVSYEQYF.

V and J are TRBV5-1 and TRBJ2-7, with 11 bases lining up with TRBD2. CDR3 length: 20 residues. Germline V lookup: CDR1 SGHRS, CDR2 YFSETQ. V shed 1 base, J shed 3 bases, and the junction held 18 bases outside the gene matches. CDR3 DNA sequence: TGCGCCAGCAGCTTGCGGGCTAGCGGGGGGATCGAGACGACACTCTACGAGCAGTACTTC. It translates to CASSLRASGGIETTLYEQYF.

The CDR3: CASSQRTGDWGNTIYF. CDR3 DNA: TGCGCCAGCAGCCAACGGACGGGGGATTGGGGAAACACCATATATTTT. V usage is TRBV4-3 and J usage is TRBJ1-3; possible D gene TRBD1, 5 bases. The V end was cut by 2 bases, the J end by 4 bases, with 15 bases between. The CDR3 extends over 16 amino acids. Germline V gene data show CDR1 as LGHNA and CDR2 as YSLEER.

The gene calls are TRBV4-2 and TRBJ2-1, with 9 bases identical to TRBD1. Germline values: CDR1 LGHNA, CDR2 YNFKEQ. The CDR3 spans 14 residues. Trimming removed 3 bases from V and 8 bases from J; junction bases left unmatched: 5. The CDR3 DNA reads TGTGCCAGCAGCCAGGTACAGGGGGCGGATGAGCAGTTCTTC. It is translated as CASSQVQGADEQFF.

Only a few counts were recorded for this clone. The genes are TRBV4-3 and TRBJ2-7, with 16 bases fitting TRBD2. V shed 3 bases and J 3 bases; nucleotides not matched to a gene: 8. Germline assignment: CDR1 LGHNA and CDR2 YSLEER. The CDR3 sequence is 18 residues long. The DNA of the CDR3 is TGCGCCAGCAGCCAGGATTCGGGACTAGCGGGGGGGGTCTACGAGCAGTACTTC. Amino acid sequence: CASSQDSGLAGGVYEQYF.

This chain uses TRBV19 with TRBJ2-7; a weak D match, TRBD1 (6 bases). The CDR3 runs to 16 residues. Germline CDR1 and CDR2: LNHDA and SQIVND (reference sequence). V lost 0 bases, J lost 5 bases, and 17 bases lay in between. The CDR3 region is CASSIDLTGRFHEQYF. The CDR3, as DNA: TGTGCCAGTAGTATAGATCTGACAGGTAGGTTCCACGAGCAGTACTTC.

The gene calls are TRBV5-5 and TRBJ2-5, with 9 bases identical to TRBD1. Per the germline V gene, CDR1 is SGHKS and CDR2 is YYEKEE (reference sequence). J gave up 5 bases and V 4 bases, and 6 bases lay outside the gene matches. The CDR3 covers 14 residues. Here the CDR3 reads CASSPTGGRETQYF. Written as DNA, the CDR3 is TGTGCCAGCAGCCCTACAGGGGGCCGTGAGACCCAGTACTTC. The full variable domain, rest sourced from reference TRBV5-5 and TRBJ2-5, is DAGVTQSPTHLIKTRGQQVTLRCSPISGHKSVSWYQQVLGQGPQFIFQYYEKEERGRGNFPDRFSARQFPNYSSELNVNALLLGDSALYLCASSPTGGRETQYFGPGTRLLVL.

The chain is built from TRBV30 and TRBJ2-7; 10 nucleotides line up with TRBD1. Germline values: CDR1 GTSNPN, CDR2 SVGIG (reference sequence). Germline trimming cut 3 bases from V and 6 bases from J; bases unmatched to any gene: 2. This CDR3 is 12 amino acids long. The CDR3 here is CAWSGQGGEQYF. The CDR3 DNA is TGTGCCTGGAGCGGACAGGGGGGCGAGCAGTACTTC.

The chain couples TRBV27 to TRBJ2-1; TRBD2 agrees at 11 bases. The CDR3 loop spans 15 amino acids. Germline CDR1 MNHEY, CDR2 SMNVEV (reference sequence). Unmatched junction bases numbered 4, after V lost 7 bases and J lost 2 bases. As DNA, the CDR3 is TGTGCCAGCAATAGCGGGGGGGAAACCTACAATGAGCAGTTCTTC. This translates into CASNSGGETYNEQFF.

The genes are TRBV11-2 and TRBJ2-7, with 9 nucleotides matching TRBD2. The ends lost 6 bases at V and 4 bases at J; junction bases unmatched: 16. This CDR3 is 17 amino acids long. CDR1 and CDR2 from the germline V gene are SGHAT and FQNNGV. The CDR3 DNA reads as TGTGCCAGCAGACGTTATGGAACGCGGGGGGGCCGATACGAGCAGTACTTC. Its protein is CASRRYGTRGGRYEQYF.

This rearrangement joins TRBV7-9 to TRBJ2-7; TRBD2 agrees at 8 bases. The V gene end was trimmed by 5 bases and the J gene end by 1 base; junction bases not matched to a gene: 19. CDR3 size: 19 residues. Germline values: CDR1 SEHNR, CDR2 FQNEAQ (reference sequence). The chain's CDR3 is CASSPLVTTPGGHSYEQYF. The CDR3 DNA reads TGTGCCAGCAGCCCACTAGTTACCACCCCGGGGGGGCATTCCTACGAGCAGTACTTC. The full variable domain, rest sourced from reference TRBV7-9 and TRBJ2-7, is DTGVSQNPRHKITKRGQNVTFRCDPISEHNRLYWYRQTLGQGPEFLTYFQNEAQLEKSRLLSDRFSAERPKGSFSTLEIQRTEQGDSAMYLCASSPLVTTPGGHSYEQYFGPGTRLTVT.

This clone has only a few counts. The V call is TRBV19, the J call TRBJ2-1; 10 bases are shared with TRBD2. This CDR3 is built from 15 residues. Germline loops: CDR1 LNHDA, CDR2 SQIVND (reference sequence). V was pared by 2 bases and J by 3 bases, with 1 base of the junction left unmatched. The DNA of the CDR3 is TGTGCCAGTAGTATACAGCGGGGGGGCTACAATGAGCAGTTCTTC. It encodes CASSIQRGGYNEQFF.

The gene calls are TRBV5-1 and TRBJ2-5; D not resolved. This CDR3 comprises 13 residues. V lost 6 bases to trimming and J lost 3 bases, with 12 bases between them. Germline CDR1 and CDR2: SGHRS and YFSETQ. The CDR3 spells CASTLRVEETQYF. CDR3 DNA: TGCGCCAGCACCCTCCGAGTAGAAGAGACCCAGTACTTC.

The chain combines TRBV2 with TRBJ2-5; D is possibly TRBD2 (5 bases). CDR1 is SNHLY and CDR2 is FYNNEI in the germline V gene. The CDR3 has 13 residues. Deletions cut 4 bases from V and 4 bases from J, with 10 bases between. CDR3 loop: CASSGGEGETQYF. The CDR3 DNA sequence: TGTGCCAGCAGTGGGGGAGAGGGAGAGACCCAGTACTTC.

This clone has a single count. The chain carries TRBV5-4 and TRBJ2-7, with TRBD2 identical over 9 bases. The J segment lost 7 bases and the V segment lost 0 bases, leaving 11 bases of the junction unmatched. Per the germline V gene, CDR1 is SGHNT and CDR2 is YYREEE (reference sequence). The CDR3 consists of 16 residues. CDR3 DNA sequence: TGTGCCAGCAGCTTGGGTCCTAGCGGGGTGGCTGAGGAGCAGTACTTC. The encoded protein is CASSLGPSGVAEEQYF.

This clone was counted once. The rearrangement links TRBV7-2 to TRBJ2-1; 8 positions match TRBD2. V dropped 4 bases and J dropped 6; count of bases not matched to a gene: 5. The CDR3 length is 14 residues. Germline V lookup: CDR1 SGHTA, CDR2 FQGNSA. This CDR3 reads CASSSGGARNEQFF. DNA of the CDR3: TGTGCCAGCAGCTCCGGGGGGGCCCGCAATGAGCAGTTCTTC. Drawing the rest from reference TRBV7-2 and TRBJ2-1, the complete variable domain is GAGVSQSPSNKVTEKGKDVELRCDPISGHTALYWYRQSLGQGLEFLIYFQGNSAPDKSGLPSDRFSAERTGGSVSTLTIQRTQQEDSAVYLCASSSGGARNEQFFGPGTRLTVL.

The genes are TRBV7-2 and TRBJ1-1; possibly TRBD1 for D (5 bases). V was trimmed by 2 bases and J by 1 base, leaving 8 bases between them. There are 14 residues in the CDR3. The germline CDR1 and CDR2 sequences are SGHTA and FQGNSA. CDR3 amino acids: CASSLFRENTEAFF. The CDR3 nucleotides are TGTGCCAGCAGCTTATTCAGGGAGAACACTGAAGCTTTCTTT.